This T cell receptor (beta chain) was captured in a study of CD8+ T cells in alopecia areata. Points from the study as a whole: Sequenced scalp T cells also include alphabeta T cells resident in normal skin.

Across several patients, CD4+ cells underwent sorting into CD25+CD127- cells. Individuals with alopecia areata gave both lesional scalp punch biopsies and peripheral blood for collection. Turning to this clone: Antigen: not known.

It was cDNA, reverse transcribed from extracted RNA, that served as the sequencing template. Sequencing was performed with immunoSEQ multiplex PCR; in TCRdb, only in-frame clones are kept and a portion is missing. The table has approximately 40,000 clones, nearly 55% seen once. The CDR3 totals 15 residues. Trimming took 1 base from V and 2 from J, leaving 9 bases between them. CDR1 and CDR2 from the germline V gene are SGHTA and FQGNSA. This receptor was obtained from a human donor with alopecia areata. The sequenced sample was CD4+ Tregs sorted from blood. V is TRBV7-2 and J is TRBJ2-4; unclear D gene. The CDR3 bases are TGTGCCAGCAGCTTAGGACGGGTAACCAAAAACATTCAGTACTTC. It codes for CASSLGRVTKNIQYF. Supplemented by reference TRBV7-2 and TRBJ2-4, the full variable domain reads GAGVSQSPSNKVTEKGKDVELRCDPISGHTALYWYRQSLGQGLEFLIYFQGNSAPDKSGLPSDRFSAERTGGSVSTLTIQRTQQEDSAVYLCASSLGRVTKNIQYFGAGTRLSVL.